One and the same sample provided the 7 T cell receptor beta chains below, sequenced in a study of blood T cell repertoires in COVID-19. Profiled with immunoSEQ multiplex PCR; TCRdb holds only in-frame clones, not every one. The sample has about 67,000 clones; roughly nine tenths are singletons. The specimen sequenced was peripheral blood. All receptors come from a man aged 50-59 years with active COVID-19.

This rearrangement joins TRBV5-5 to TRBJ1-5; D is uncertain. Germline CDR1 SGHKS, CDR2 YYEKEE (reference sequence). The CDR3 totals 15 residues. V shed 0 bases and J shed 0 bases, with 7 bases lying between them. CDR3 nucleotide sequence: TGTGCCAGCAGCTTGGAATCTTTTAGCAATCAGCCCCAGCATTTT. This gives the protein CASSLESFSNQPQHF.

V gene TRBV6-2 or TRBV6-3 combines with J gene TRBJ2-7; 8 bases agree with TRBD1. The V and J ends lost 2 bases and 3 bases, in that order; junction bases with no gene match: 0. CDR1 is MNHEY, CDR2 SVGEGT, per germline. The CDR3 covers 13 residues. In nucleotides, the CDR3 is TGTGCCAGCAGTTACGACAGGGGCTACGAGCAGTACTTC. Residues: CASSYDRGYEQYF.

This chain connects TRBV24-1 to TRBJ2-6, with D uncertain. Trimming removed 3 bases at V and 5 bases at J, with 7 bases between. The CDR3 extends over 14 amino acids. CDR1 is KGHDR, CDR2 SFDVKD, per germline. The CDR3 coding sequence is TGTGCCACCAGTGATCCGAACAGGGCCAACGTCCTGACTTTC. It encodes CATSDPNRANVLTF.

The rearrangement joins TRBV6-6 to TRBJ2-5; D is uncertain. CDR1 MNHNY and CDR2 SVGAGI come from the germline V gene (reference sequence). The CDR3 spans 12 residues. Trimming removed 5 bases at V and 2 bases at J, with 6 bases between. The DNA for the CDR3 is TGTGCCAGCAGTCTCGGGCAAGAGACCCAGTACTTC. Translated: CASSLGQETQYF.

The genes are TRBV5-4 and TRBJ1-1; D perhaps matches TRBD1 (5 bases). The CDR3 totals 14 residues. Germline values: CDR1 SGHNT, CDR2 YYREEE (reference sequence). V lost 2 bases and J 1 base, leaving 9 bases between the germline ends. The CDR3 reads CASSFQGANTEAFF. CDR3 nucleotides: TGTGCCAGCAGCTTCCAAGGGGCGAACACTGAAGCTTTCTTT.

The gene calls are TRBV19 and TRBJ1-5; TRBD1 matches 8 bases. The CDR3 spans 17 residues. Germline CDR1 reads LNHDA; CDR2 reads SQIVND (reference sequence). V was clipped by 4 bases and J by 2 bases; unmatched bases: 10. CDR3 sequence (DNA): TGTGCCAGTAGTACCCCGGTAGGACAGGGCCGCAATCAGCCCCAGCATTTT. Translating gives CASSTPVGQGRNQPQHF.

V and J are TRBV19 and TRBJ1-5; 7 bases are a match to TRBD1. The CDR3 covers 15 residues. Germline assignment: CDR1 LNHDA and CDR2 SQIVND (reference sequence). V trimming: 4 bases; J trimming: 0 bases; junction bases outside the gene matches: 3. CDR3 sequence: CASSTGTVSNQPQHF. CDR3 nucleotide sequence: TGTGCCAGTAGTACCGGGACAGTTAGCAATCAGCCCCAGCATTTT.